This T cell receptor beta chain was identified during a study of shared clonotypes between healthy human individuals. Study-wide findings and caveats: A handful of donors held about 5% of naive CD4 clonotypes in common.

CDR3 length equals 15 residues. Germline V gene sequence: CDR1 MNHEY, CDR2 SVGAGI. Of note for this clone: Its matching antigen is unknown. Compared with germline, one end of the junction differs, possibly owing to a read error.

TCRdb's table, derived via immunoSEQ multiplex PCR, lists solely in-frame clones and lacks some. In the table there are over a million clones, approximately 98.5% of which are singletons. Material for sequencing was naive CD4+ T cells sorted from blood. Described subset: CD45RA+ positively selected. The genes are TRBV6-5 and TRBJ2-7, with TRBD1 matching over 10 bases. The sequence was collected from a man younger than 40 in good health. The CDR3 protein is CARRTGTGETYEQYF. CDR3 sequence (DNA): TGTGCCCGCAGGACCGGGACAGGGGAAACCTACGAGCAGTACTTC.